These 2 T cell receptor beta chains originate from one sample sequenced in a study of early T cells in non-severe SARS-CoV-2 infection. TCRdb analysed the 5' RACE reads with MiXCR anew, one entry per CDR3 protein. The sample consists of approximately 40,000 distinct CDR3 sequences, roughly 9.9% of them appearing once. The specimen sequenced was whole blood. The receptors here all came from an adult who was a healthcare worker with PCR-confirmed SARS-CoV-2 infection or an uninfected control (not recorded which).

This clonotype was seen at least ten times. Written as DNA, the CDR3 is TGTGCCAGCAGCTCCACAGGGGAAGCCAAAAACATTCAGTACTTC. It codes for CASSSTGEAKNIQYF. The V and J genes are TRBV11-1 and TRBJ2-4, with 7 bases lining up with TRBD1. V gave up 4 bases and J gave up 0 bases; unmatched junction bases: 3. The CDR3 spans 15 residues. The V gene's germline CDR1 is SGHAT and CDR2 FQDESV (reference sequence).

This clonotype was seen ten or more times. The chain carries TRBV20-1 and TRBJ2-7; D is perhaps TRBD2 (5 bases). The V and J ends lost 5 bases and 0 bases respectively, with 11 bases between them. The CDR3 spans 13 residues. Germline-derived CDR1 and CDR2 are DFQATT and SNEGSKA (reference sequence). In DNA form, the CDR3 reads TGCAGTGCTTGGACGGGAAGCTCCTACGAGCAGTACTTC. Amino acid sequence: CSAWTGSSYEQYF.